The T cell receptor (beta chain) described here comes from a study of blood T cell repertoires in COVID-19. Study details: Whether acute or convalescent, the COVID-19 samples came from the United States, Italy and Spain. T cells, B-cell-depleted T cells, or PBMCs provided the cDNA or gDNA that served as material.

The Seattle site enrolled patients during active infection and followed them longitudinally. CDR3 size: 14 residues. Germline V gene data show CDR1 as MNHNY and CDR2 as SVGAGI (reference sequence). V lost 8 bases to trimming and J lost 3 bases; unmatched junction nucleotides: 6. Authors' analysis steps: Scientists estimated how many nucleated cells there were by amplifying reference gene primers. Sequencing was performed with immunoSEQ multiplex PCR; in TCRdb, only in-frame clones are kept and a portion is missing. D and trimming come from the DNA, and the V and J calls and clone size come from that table. Of fewer than 450,000 clones listed, around 87% are singletons.

The chain is built from TRBV6-6 and TRBJ1-5; 8 bases align to TRBD1. Material: peripheral blood. This receptor was obtained from a woman aged 50 to 60 with COVID-19, enrolled during active disease. CDR3 nucleotide sequence: TGTGCCAGCGGAACGGACAGGGTCAATCAGCCCCAGCATTTT. It specifies CASGTDRVNQPQHF.